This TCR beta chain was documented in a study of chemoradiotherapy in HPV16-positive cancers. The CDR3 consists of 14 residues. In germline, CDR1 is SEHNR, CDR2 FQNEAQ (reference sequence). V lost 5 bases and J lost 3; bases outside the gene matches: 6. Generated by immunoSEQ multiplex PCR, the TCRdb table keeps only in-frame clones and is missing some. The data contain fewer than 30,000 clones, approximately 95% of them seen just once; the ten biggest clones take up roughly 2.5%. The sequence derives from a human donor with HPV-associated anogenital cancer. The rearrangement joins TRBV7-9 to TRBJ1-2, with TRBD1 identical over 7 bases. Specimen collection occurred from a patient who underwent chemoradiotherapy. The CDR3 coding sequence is TGTGCCAGCAGCCCTTGGGACAGTTACTATGGCTACACCTTC. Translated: CASSPWDSYYGYTF.